This record covers a single T cell receptor beta chain. Its target is unknown. This PCR relied on a set of 60 Vbeta primers and 13 Jbeta primers. The data were produced by immunoSEQ multiplex PCR, yet TCRdb's version contains in-frame clones alone and is incomplete. Of 150,000 to 200,000 clones in the sample, more than 65% were seen once. Trimming pared 4 bases from V and 2 bases from J, leaving 14 bases between. This CDR3 has 15 amino acids. Germline CDR1 reads SGHNT; CDR2 reads YYREEE (reference sequence). The data were obtained in a study of cytomegalovirus exposure and HLA in healthy donors. Study as a whole: There were several hundred genotyped donors. Of these, about 80% fell in the genetic ancestry cluster associated with self-reported Caucasian donors. Findings and caveats of the study: When the data were analyzed later, several of the most significant clusters appeared to be linked to common viral pathogens.

At collection, donors were nominally healthy, but unrecorded immune exposures were probable. This chain links TRBV5-4 with TRBJ2-3, with D perhaps TRBD2 (5 bases). The source of this sequence is a woman between 45 and 65 years old in good health and CMV-seronegative. The specimen was PBMCs. This CDR3 is CASSLHSGSTDTQYF. CDR3 nucleotide sequence: TGTGCCAGCAGCCTTCACAGCGGTTCCACAGATACGCAGTATTTT.